This TCR beta chain emerged from a study of blood T cells in healthy people across ages. V lost 8 bases and J lost 2, with 11 bases in between. This CDR3 comprises 13 residues. This clonotype came up a few times. Through a sample-barcoded 5' primer and a J-beta primer mix, a second PCR was run for roughly 6 to 12 cycles. Each CDR3 protein is one row after TCRdb ran MiXCR on the 5' RACE reads. The table has more than 650,000 distinct CDR3 sequences, about a fifth seen once. Total RNA amounts of at least 5 micrograms were extracted per sample. The rearrangement uses TRBV12-3 or TRBV12-4 and TRBJ2-3; tentative D call: TRBD2 (6 bases). This clonotype originated in a man aged 65 to 79 in good health. Sequenced input: blood. As DNA, the CDR3 is TGTGCCAGCGGCGGGGTTTCCACAGATACGCAGTATTTT. As protein: CASGGVSTDTQYF.